The TCR beta chain under discussion was sequenced for a study of shared clonotypes between healthy human individuals. As concerns this clone: The same CDR3 can be traced to other DNA sequences in this sample.

The length of the CDR3 is 13 residues. Germline V gene data show CDR1 as LGHNA and CDR2 as YSLEER. V gave up 0 bases and J gave up 8 bases, with 10 bases separating them. TCRdb's table, derived via immunoSEQ multiplex PCR, lists solely in-frame clones and lacks some. The sample lists more than 2 million clones; under 97% were seen once. The TCR sequence derives from a man aged 18 to 29 in good health. The chain employs TRBV4-3 and TRBJ1-1, with D uncertain. Source material: naive CD4+ T cells sorted from blood. Subset of the sample: CD45RA+ positively selected. The CDR3 protein is CASSQDLGREAFF. Written as DNA, the CDR3 is TGCGCCAGCAGCCAAGATCTGGGCAGGGAAGCTTTCTTT.